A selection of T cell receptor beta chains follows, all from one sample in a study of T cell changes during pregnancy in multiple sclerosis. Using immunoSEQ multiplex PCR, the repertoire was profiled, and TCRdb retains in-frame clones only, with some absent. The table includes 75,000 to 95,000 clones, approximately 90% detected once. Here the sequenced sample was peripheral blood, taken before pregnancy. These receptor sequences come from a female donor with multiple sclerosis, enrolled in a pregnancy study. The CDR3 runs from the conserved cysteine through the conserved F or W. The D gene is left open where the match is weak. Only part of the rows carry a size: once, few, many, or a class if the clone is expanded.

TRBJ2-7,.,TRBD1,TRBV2,CASQTGSSYEQYF,TGTGCCAGCCAGACAGGGAGCTCCTACGAGCAGTACTTC
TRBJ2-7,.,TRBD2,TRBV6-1,CASSEKGGTSGYF,TGTGCCAGCAGTGAAAAGGGAGGGACTAGCGGGTACTTC
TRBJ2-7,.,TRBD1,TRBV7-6,CASRRGGFDEQYF,TGTGCCAGCAGGCGAGGGGGCTTCGACGAGCAGTACTTC
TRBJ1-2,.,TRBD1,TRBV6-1,CASSQTGTASGYTF,TGTGCCAGCAGTCAGACAGGGACAGCCTCAGGCTACACCTTC
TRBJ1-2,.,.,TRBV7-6,CASSYEGGYGYTF,TGTGCCAGCAGCTACGAGGGTGGCTATGGCTACACCTTC
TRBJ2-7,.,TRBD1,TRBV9,CASSAGQVGYEQYF,TGTGCCAGCAGCGCGGGACAGGTCGGCTACGAGCAGTACTTC
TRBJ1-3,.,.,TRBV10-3,CAIRQVALGNTIYF,TGTGCCATACGACAGGTCGCACTTGGAAACACCATATATTTT
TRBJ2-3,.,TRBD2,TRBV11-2,CASSFSGRSTDTQYF,TGTGCCAGCAGCTTTAGCGGGAGGAGCACAGATACGCAGTATTTT
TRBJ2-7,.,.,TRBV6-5,CASNSGEAYEQYF,TGTGCCAGCAACTCAGGGGAAGCATACGAGCAGTACTTC
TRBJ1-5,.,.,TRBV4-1,CASSQDRGNNQPQHF,TGCGCCAGCAGCCAAGATCGGGGAAACAATCAGCCCCAGCATTTT
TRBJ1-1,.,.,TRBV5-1,CASVSGVMNTEAFF,TGCGCCAGCGTTTCAGGGGTCATGAACACTGAAGCTTTCTTT
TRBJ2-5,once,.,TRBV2,CASSEGGVKTQYF,TGTGCCAGCAGTGAGGGCGGGGTTAAGACCCAGTACTTC
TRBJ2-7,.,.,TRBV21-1,CASSKVAGVSPYEQYF,TGTGCCAGCAGCAAAGTTGCGGGAGTAAGTCCCTACGAGCAGTACTTC
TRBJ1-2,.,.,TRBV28,CASTPAERINYGYTF,TGTGCCAGCACTCCCGCAGAGCGAATTAACTATGGCTACACCTTC
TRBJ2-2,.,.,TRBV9,CASSTWAGSGGELFF,TGTGCCAGCAGCACCTGGGCGGGGAGCGGCGGGGAGCTGTTTTTT
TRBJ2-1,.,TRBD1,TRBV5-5,CASSLLRGNYNEQFF,TGTGCCAGCAGCTTGCTCAGGGGGAATTACAATGAGCAGTTCTTC
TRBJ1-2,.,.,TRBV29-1,CSVEAGRNYGYTF,TGCAGCGTTGAGGCAGGGCGTAACTATGGCTACACCTTC
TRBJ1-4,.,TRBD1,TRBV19,CASSQSRTGGNEKLFF,TGTGCCAGTAGTCAGTCCCGGACAGGGGGTAATGAAAAACTGTTTTTT
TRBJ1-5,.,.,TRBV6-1,CASSEDPPQNNQPQHF,TGTGCCAGCAGTGAAGATCCCCCACAGAACAATCAGCCCCAGCATTTT
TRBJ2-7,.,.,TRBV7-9,CASSLVLGASYEQYF,TGTGCCAGCAGCTTAGTCTTGGGGGCTTCCTACGAGCAGTACTTC
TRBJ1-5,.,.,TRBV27,CASSSSLRAPNQPQHF,TGTGCCAGCAGTTCGTCCTTGAGGGCCCCCAATCAGCCCCAGCATTTT
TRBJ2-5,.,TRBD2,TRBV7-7,CASSLDSASGGPTQYF,TGTGCCAGCAGCTTAGATAGCGCTAGCGGGGGGCCAACCCAGTACTTC
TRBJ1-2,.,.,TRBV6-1,CASSEAQAGNYYGYTF,TGTGCCAGCAGTGAAGCGCAGGCAGGGAACTATTATGGCTACACCTTC
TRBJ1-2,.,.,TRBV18,CASSTSRGAANYGYTF,TGTGCCAGCTCGACGTCCCGGGGGGCCGCTAACTATGGCTACACCTTC
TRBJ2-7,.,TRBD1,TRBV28,CASSLTGISYEQYF,TGTGCCAGCAGTTTGACAGGGATCTCCTACGAGCAGTACTTC
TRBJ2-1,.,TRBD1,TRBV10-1,CASSESGTGVPSVDDEQFF,TGCGCCAGCAGTGAGTCCGGGACAGGGGTCCCCTCTGTTGATGATGAGCAGTTCTTC
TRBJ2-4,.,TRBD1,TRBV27,CASSYLSHGQVLAKNIQYF,TGTGCCAGCAGTTATCTCAGCCATGGACAGGTCCTAGCCAAAAACATTCAGTACTTC
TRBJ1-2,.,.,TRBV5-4,CASSVGEVYGYTF,TGTGCCAGCAGCGTCGGTGAGGTCTATGGCTACACCTTC
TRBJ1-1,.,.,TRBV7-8,CASSLPRSSQNTEAFF,TGTGCCAGCAGCTTACCGCGGTCCAGCCAGAACACTGAAGCTTTCTTT
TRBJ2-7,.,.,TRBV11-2,CASSTPSARGQYF,TGTGCCAGCAGCACCCCTAGCGCGAGGGGGCAGTACTTC
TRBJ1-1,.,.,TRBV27,CAIWDIWGTEAFF,TGTGCCATCTGGGACATTTGGGGCACTGAAGCTTTCTTT
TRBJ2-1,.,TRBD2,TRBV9,CASSVLAGTYNEQFF,TGTGCCAGCAGCGTTCTAGCGGGGACATACAATGAGCAGTTCTTC
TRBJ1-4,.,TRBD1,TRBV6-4,CASSPTGDNEKLFF,TGTGCCAGCAGCCCGACAGGGGATAATGAAAAACTGTTTTTT
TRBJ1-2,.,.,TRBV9,CASSVEAGDYGYTF,TGTGCCAGCAGCGTAGAGGCGGGGGACTATGGCTACACCTTC
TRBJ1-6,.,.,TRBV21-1,CATGVPERGNSPLHF,TGTGCCACGGGGGTGCCAGAAAGGGGTAATTCACCCCTCCACTTT
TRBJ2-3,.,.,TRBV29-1,CSVSPTASGTDTQYF,TGCAGCGTGTCACCCACAGCGAGCGGGACAGATACGCAGTATTTT
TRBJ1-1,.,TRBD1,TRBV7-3,CASSLLASGQGDEAFF,TGTGCCAGCAGCTTACTCGCCTCGGGACAGGGGGATGAAGCTTTCTTT
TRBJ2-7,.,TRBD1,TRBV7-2,CASTHPGQGVEQYF,TGTGCCAGCACCCACCCGGGACAGGGGGTCGAGCAGTACTTC
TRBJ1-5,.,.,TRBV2,CASSEARPQPQHF,TGTGCCAGCAGTGAAGCGCGTCCCCAGCCCCAGCATTTT
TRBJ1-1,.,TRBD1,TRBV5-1,CASRGQGLNTEAFF,TGCGCCAGCAGAGGACAGGGGTTGAACACTGAAGCTTTCTTT
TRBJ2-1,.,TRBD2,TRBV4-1,CASSDGLAEQFF,TGCGCCAGCAGCGACGGACTAGCGGAGCAGTTCTTC
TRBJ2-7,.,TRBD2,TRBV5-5,CASTFGLAGVYEQYF,TGTGCCAGCACCTTCGGACTAGCGGGAGTATACGAGCAGTACTTC
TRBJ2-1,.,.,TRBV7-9,CASSLALGTPYNEQFF,TGTGCCAGCAGCTTAGCGCTCGGGACTCCCTACAATGAGCAGTTCTTC
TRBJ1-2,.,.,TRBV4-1,CASSQDRQGRDGYTF,TGCGCCAGCAGCCAAGATCGGCAGGGGAGAGATGGCTACACCTTC
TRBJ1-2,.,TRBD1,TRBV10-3,CAISVSGTVNYGYTF,TGTGCCATCAGTGTCTCGGGGACAGTCAACTATGGCTACACCTTC
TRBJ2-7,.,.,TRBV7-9,CASSLAANYEQYF,TGTGCCAGCAGCTTAGCAGCCAACTACGAGCAGTACTTC
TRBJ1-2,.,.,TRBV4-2,CASSQALAGLLVTF,TGTGCCAGCAGCCAAGCCTTGGCAGGGCTCCTGGTCACCTTC
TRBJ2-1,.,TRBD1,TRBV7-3,CASSLRHTTGVGRNEQFF,TGTGCCAGCAGCTTAAGACACACCACAGGGGTAGGTCGCAATGAGCAGTTCTTC